The table lists the clone carrying this T cell receptor beta chain with a count of one. Its antigen is still unknown. The sample is drawn from a study of shared clonotypes between healthy human individuals. Broader study findings: Among donors, the sharing of clonotypes was expected to be influenced by sequencing depth.

In germline, CDR1 is MGHRA, CDR2 YSYEKL. The CDR3 covers 17 residues. V was pared by 0 bases and J by 3 bases, with 18 bases between. Every unsorted PBMC PCR replicate was loaded with about 300 ng DNA, around 30,000 T cell genomes. Profiled with immunoSEQ multiplex PCR; TCRdb holds only in-frame clones, not every one. This sample carries more than 400,000 clones, more than 75% of them seen once, and the ten largest clones take about 12%. Only Caucasian adults living in Nashville, Tennessee served as donors. The sample taken for sequencing was PBMCs. The source is a woman aged 40 to 50 in good health. Some clones in this sample may be carry-over from other donors' samples. The rearrangement links TRBV4-1 to TRBJ2-7, with D perhaps matching TRBD2 (5 bases). CDR3 coding DNA: TGCGCCAGCAGCCAAGATTCTACGCGAGGCGCGGGCTACGAGCAGTACTTC. It specifies CASSQDSTRGAGYEQYF.